These T cell receptor beta chains were read from a single sample in a study of CD8 T cells in Susac syndrome. TCRdb independently ran MiXCR on the immunoSEQ multiplex PCR reads; one entry per CDR3 protein. The table includes approximately 150,000 distinct CDR3 sequences, 94% detected once. Specimen: CD4+ T cells from PBMCs. These receptor sequences come from a human donor in good health. The CDR3 runs from the conserved cysteine through the conserved F or W. A D gene is named only where the DNA matches it firmly. Clone sizes are given selectively: once, few, many, or a class where the clone is expanded.

j_gene,d_gene,abundance,v_gene,CDR3aa,CDR3nt
TRBJ2-7,TRBD2,NA,TRBV10-1,CASSGSAGAYEQYF,TGCGCCAGCAGTGGGTCGGCGGGAGCCTACGAGCAGTACTTC
TRBJ2-7,TRBD2,NA,TRBV5-1,CASSEGLAFYEQYF,TGCGCCAGCAGCGAAGGACTAGCGTTCTACGAGCAGTACTTC
TRBJ1-2,NA,NA,TRBV18,CASSPPIKDGYTF,TGTGCCAGCTCACCACCGATAAAGGATGGCTACACCTTC
TRBJ2-1,TRBD2,NA,TRBV7-2,CASGPSGTYNEQFF,TGTGCCAGCGGACCAAGCGGGACCTACAATGAGCAGTTCTTC
TRBJ1-5,NA,once,TRBV30,CAWSPSGNQPQHF,TGTGCCTGGAGTCCTTCCGGCAATCAGCCCCAGCATTTT
TRBJ2-7,TRBD2,NA,TRBV13,CASSLQGLAVLSF,TGTGCCAGCAGCTTACAAGGACTAGCGGTCTTGTCCTTC
TRBJ2-5,NA,NA,TRBV20-1,CSASRELETQYF,TGCAGTGCTAGCCGGGAGTTGGAGACCCAGTACTTC
TRBJ2-1,TRBD2,NA,TRBV3-1,CASSPQAGVNEQFF,TGTGCCAGCAGCCCACAAGCGGGAGTCAATGAGCAGTTCTTC
TRBJ2-3,NA,few,TRBV12-3/TRBV12-4,CASSFLGTDTQYF,TGTGCCAGCAGTTTCTTAGGCACAGATACGCAGTATTTT
TRBJ2-1,TRBD2,NA,TRBV18,CASSPPGRAYNEQFF,TGTGCCAGCTCACCACCCGGGAGGGCCTACAATGAGCAGTTCTTC
TRBJ2-6,NA,NA,TRBV30,CAWSWAASGANVLTF,TGTGCCTGGAGTTGGGCAGCCTCTGGGGCCAACGTCCTGACTTTC
TRBJ2-3,NA,NA,TRBV9,CASSLGLSTDTQYF,TGTGCCAGCAGCTTGGGACTTAGCACAGATACGCAGTATTTT
TRBJ1-2,TRBD1,once,TRBV20-1,CSAPLSGTDDYGYTF,TGCAGTGCTCCCCTCTCCGGGACAGACGATTATGGCTACACCTTC
TRBJ2-5,TRBD1,NA,TRBV2,CASRKDRQETQYF,TGTGCCAGCAGGAAGGACAGGCAAGAGACCCAGTACTTC
TRBJ2-1,TRBD2,NA,TRBV5-6,CASSPGLADNEQFF,TGTGCCAGCAGTCCGGGACTAGCGGACAATGAGCAGTTCTTC
TRBJ2-7,NA,few,TRBV3-1,CASSLGTAGEQYF,TGTGCCAGCAGCCTAGGGACGGCCGGCGAGCAGTACTTC
TRBJ2-1,TRBD2,once,TRBV7-9,CASTPPAGGSSYNEQFF,TGTGCCAGCACCCCTCCAGCGGGAGGGAGCTCCTACAATGAGCAGTTCTTC
TRBJ1-6,NA,NA,TRBV27,CASSLDPGSYNSPLHF,TGTGCCAGCAGTTTAGACCCCGGCTCCTATAATTCACCCCTCCACTTT
TRBJ2-7,TRBD2,NA,TRBV29-1,CSVEMTSGSYEQYF,TGCAGCGTTGAAATGACTAGCGGGAGCTACGAGCAGTACTTC
TRBJ1-2,NA,NA,TRBV3-1,CASSQDHRRGYGYTF,TGTGCCAGCAGCCAAGATCACCGCCGAGGTTATGGCTACACCTTC
TRBJ2-3,TRBD2,NA,TRBV27,CASSLGAGGPSPDTDTQYF,TGTGCCAGCAGTTTGGGAGCGGGAGGGCCATCTCCTGACACAGATACGCAGTATTTT
TRBJ2-7,NA,NA,TRBV28,CASSSPGGRSYEQYF,TGTGCCAGCAGTTCTCCCGGGGGACGCTCCTACGAGCAGTACTTC
TRBJ2-1,NA,NA,TRBV11-2,CASSSIRGTYNEQFF,TGTGCCAGCAGCTCAATCAGGGGAACCTACAATGAGCAGTTCTTC
TRBJ2-1,NA,NA,TRBV20-1,CSARDLGLYNEQFF,TGCAGTGCTAGAGATCTAGGACTGTACAATGAGCAGTTCTTC
TRBJ1-2,NA,NA,TRBV27,CASSLSKHARPRGGYGYTF,TGTGCCAGCAGTTTATCAAAACACGCGCGCCCCAGGGGAGGGTATGGCTACACCTTC
TRBJ2-1,TRBD2,NA,TRBV5-1,CASSPGLAGSHNEQFF,TGCGCCAGCAGCCCCGGACTAGCGGGTTCACACAATGAGCAGTTCTTC
TRBJ2-1,TRBD2,NA,TRBV29-1,CSVEEREAPNEQFF,TGCAGCGTTGAAGAGCGGGAGGCCCCCAATGAGCAGTTCTTC
TRBJ1-1,NA,NA,TRBV29-1,CSVVAGAFF,TGCAGCGTTGTGGCAGGAGCTTTCTTT
TRBJ2-1,NA,NA,TRBV20-1,CSARREPPLYNEQFF,TGCAGTGCTAGAAGGGAGCCCCCCCTATACAATGAGCAGTTCTTC
TRBJ2-1,NA,few,TRBV7-2,CASSEGSYNEQFF,TGTGCCAGCAGTGAAGGTAGTTACAATGAGCAGTTCTTC
TRBJ2-5,TRBD1,NA,TRBV29-1,CSLRQGETQYF,TGCAGCTTACGACAGGGGGAGACCCAGTACTTC
TRBJ1-1,NA,NA,TRBV7-6,CASSLGRAGIDTEAFF,TGTGCCAGCAGCTTAGGACGGGCGGGGATCGACACTGAAGCTTTCTTT
TRBJ2-7,TRBD1,NA,TRBV2,CASGTEYEQYF,TGTGCCAGCGGGACAGAGTACGAGCAGTACTTC
TRBJ2-3,NA,NA,TRBV27,CASSFWSSGLDTQYF,TGTGCCAGCAGTTTTTGGTCCTCAGGGTTAGATACGCAGTATTTT
TRBJ1-2,NA,once,TRBV5-6,CASSFFPGEDYGYTF,TGTGCCAGCAGCTTTTTCCCAGGGGAGGACTATGGCTACACCTTC
TRBJ2-1,TRBD2,NA,TRBV2,CASTPNRLARYSEQFF,TGTGCCAGCACTCCTAACAGACTAGCGAGGTATAGTGAGCAGTTCTTC
TRBJ2-7,NA,few,TRBV10-3,CAISDPQGYEQYF,TGTGCCATCAGTGATCCTCAGGGTTACGAGCAGTACTTC
TRBJ2-5,NA,NA,TRBV5-1,CASSGGLKETQYF,TGCGCCAGCAGCGGGGGACTTAAAGAGACCCAGTACTTC
TRBJ2-7,TRBD2,NA,TRBV20-1,CSARVAGGYEQYF,TGCAGTGCTAGAGTAGCGGGAGGTTACGAGCAGTACTTC
TRBJ1-1,NA,NA,TRBV7-6,CASQRMQDSEAFF,TGTGCCAGCCAAAGAATGCAGGATTCTGAAGCTTTCTTT
TRBJ1-1,NA,NA,TRBV12-5,CASGAGYREAFF,TGTGCTAGTGGTGCCGGATACAGAGAAGCTTTCTTT
TRBJ2-1,NA,few,TRBV2,CASSPQGEQFF,TGTGCCAGCAGTCCGCAGGGAGAGCAGTTCTTC
TRBJ2-7,NA,NA,TRBV5-1,CASSPDWTGAGEQYF,TGCGCCAGCAGCCCTGACTGGACGGGAGCAGGCGAGCAGTACTTC
TRBJ1-1,NA,NA,TRBV6-6,CASSLGQYTEAFF,TGTGCCAGCAGCCTGGGGCAGTACACTGAAGCTTTCTTT
TRBJ2-5,NA,NA,TRBV14,CASSQLDDRETQYF,TGTGCCAGCAGCCAACTCGACGATCGGGAGACCCAGTACTTC
TRBJ1-2,NA,NA,TRBV20-1,CSATGTNYGYTF,TGCAGTGCTACCGGGACTAACTATGGCTACACCTTC
TRBJ2-7,NA,NA,TRBV15,CATSDPGTVKNEQYF,TGTGCCACCAGCGACCCCGGGACGGTGAAAAACGAGCAGTACTTC
TRBJ2-5,NA,NA,TRBV20-1,CSARGYGLEETQYF,TGCAGTGCTAGAGGGTATGGACTGGAAGAGACCCAGTACTTC
TRBJ1-1,NA,NA,TRBV2,CASLDRSNTNTEAFF,TGTGCCAGCCTAGACAGGTCTAACACGAACACTGAAGCTTTCTTT
TRBJ1-1,NA,NA,TRBV5-4,CASSLGAFGLLNTEAFF,TGTGCCAGCAGCTTGGGCGCCTTTGGACTGCTGAACACTGAAGCTTTCTTT
TRBJ1-3,NA,NA,TRBV5-1,CASSLGGSGTGNTIYF,TGCGCCAGCAGCTTGGGGGGCAGTGGGACTGGAAACACCATATATTTT
TRBJ1-1,NA,NA,TRBV28,CASSRAGVTEAFF,TGTGCCAGCTCGCGGGCAGGCGTCACTGAAGCTTTCTTT
TRBJ2-2,NA,NA,TRBV6-5,CATAPEMNTGELFF,TGTGCCACCGCCCCGGAGATGAACACCGGGGAGCTGTTTTTT
TRBJ2-6,NA,NA,TRBV5-4,CASSSYSGANVLTF,TGTGCCAGCAGCTCCTACTCTGGGGCCAACGTCCTGACTTTC
TRBJ1-3,NA,NA,TRBV9,CASSAFDIYSGNTIYF,TGTGCCAGCAGCGCCTTCGACATCTACTCTGGAAACACCATATATTTT
TRBJ2-3,NA,NA,TRBV14,CASSPTPRTVDTDTQYF,TGTGCCAGCAGCCCGACTCCTAGGACAGTGGACACAGATACGCAGTATTTT